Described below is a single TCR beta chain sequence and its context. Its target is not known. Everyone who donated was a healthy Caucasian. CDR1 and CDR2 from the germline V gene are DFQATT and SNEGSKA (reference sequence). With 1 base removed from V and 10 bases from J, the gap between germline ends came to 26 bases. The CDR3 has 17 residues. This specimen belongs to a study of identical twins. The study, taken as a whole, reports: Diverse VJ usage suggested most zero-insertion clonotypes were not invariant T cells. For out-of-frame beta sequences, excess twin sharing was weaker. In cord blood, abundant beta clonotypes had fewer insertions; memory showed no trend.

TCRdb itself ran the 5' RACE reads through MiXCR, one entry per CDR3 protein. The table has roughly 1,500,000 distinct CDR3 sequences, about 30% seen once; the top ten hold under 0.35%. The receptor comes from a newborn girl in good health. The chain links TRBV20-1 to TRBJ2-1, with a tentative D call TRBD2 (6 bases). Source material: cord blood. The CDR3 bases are TGCAGTGCTAGAGGCCCCCAGGCGGGGTCTTTTTTGGGAGAGCAGTTCTTC. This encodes CSARGPQAGSFLGEQFF.